This entry lists 27 T cell receptor beta chains sequenced from one sample in a study of shared clonotypes between healthy human individuals. Positively selected for CCR7, the CD45RO-negative cells used as naive CD8 cells excluded terminally differentiated effector memory CD45RA+ cells. The protocol was immunoSEQ multiplex PCR, while the TCRdb copy is restricted to in-frame clones and leaves out a portion. The sample has roughly 570,000 clones, 98% seen once. The sequenced material came from naive CD8+ T cells sorted from blood. These receptors originate from a man aged 25-40 years in good health.

V and J are TRBV7-2 and TRBJ2-3; 9 bases fit TRBD2. Germline V gene data show CDR1 as SGHTA and CDR2 as FQGNSA. The V and J ends lost 4 bases and 5 bases, in that order; junction bases with no gene match: 10. The CDR3 is made up of 16 amino acids. The CDR3 sequence is CASSSAGTSRIDTQYF. The CDR3 bases are TGTGCCAGCAGCTCGGCCGGGACTAGCAGGATAGATACGCAGTATTTT.

This chain uses TRBV29-1 with TRBJ2-4; 8 bases line up with TRBD1. This CDR3 is built from 14 residues. Trimming at V came to 6 bases and at J to 1 base, leaving 5 bases not matched to a gene. Germline V gene lookup returns CDR1 SQVTM and CDR2 ANQGSEA. The CDR3 region is CSVGRQGAKNIQYF. As DNA, the CDR3 is TGCAGCGTGGGCCGACAGGGGGCCAAAAACATTCAGTACTTC.

This clone was seen just once. This rearrangement joins TRBV11-2 to TRBJ2-1; possible D gene TRBD2, 6 bases. The CDR3 loop spans 16 amino acids. The germline V and J ends were trimmed by 5 bases and 12 bases, with 26 bases remaining between them. Germline V gene lookup returns CDR1 SGHAT and CDR2 FQNNGV. The CDR3 spells CASSARLAGYNEGQFF. CDR3 coding DNA: TGTGCCAGCAGCGCACGACTGGCGGGATACAATGAAGGGCAGTTCTTC.

The rearrangement links TRBV29-1 to TRBJ1-5, with D unclear. Germline lookup yields CDR1 SQVTM and CDR2 ANQGSEA. There are 11 residues in the CDR3. Trimming removed 4 bases at V and 2 bases at J, with 3 bases between. CDR3 amino acids: CSVGGNQPQHF. CDR3 DNA sequence: TGCAGCGTTGGTGGCAATCAGCCCCAGCATTTT.

As DNA, the CDR3 is TGTGCCAGCTCACCAATACCCGGACTTGAAAAACTGTTTTTT. This translates into CASSPIPGLEKLFF. The gene calls are TRBV18 and TRBJ1-4; D unclear. V was pared by 2 bases and J by 7 bases, with 11 bases between. This CDR3 spans 14 amino acids. Germline CDR1 reads KGHSH; CDR2 reads LQKENI.

The chain uses TRBV29-1 and TRBJ2-1, with D tentatively TRBD1 or TRBD2 (5 bases each). V lost 3 bases, J lost 0 bases, and 12 bases lay in between. The CDR3 extends over 15 amino acids. The germline gives CDR1 SQVTM, CDR2 ANQGSEA. For the CDR3, the DNA is TGCAGCGTTGAGGGGACGGGCAACTCCTACAATGAGCAGTTCTTC. Translated, it gives CSVEGTGNSYNEQFF.

This sequence joins TRBV19 and TRBJ2-7; 9 nucleotides match TRBD1. The CDR3 is 15 amino acids. J gave up 1 base and V 4 bases, and 5 bases lay outside the gene matches. In germline, CDR1 is LNHDA, CDR2 SQIVND (reference sequence). This CDR3 is CASSTAGTGSYEQYF. CDR3 in DNA: TGTGCCAGTAGTACCGCCGGGACAGGGTCCTACGAGCAGTACTTC.

J is TRBJ2-2 and V is TRBV15, with D uncertain. Germline V gene lookup returns CDR1 LNHNV and CDR2 YYDKDF (reference sequence). V lost 3 bases and J lost 4, with 9 bases in between. The CDR3 length is 14 residues. CDR3: CATSSPGPTGELFF. DNA for the CDR3: TGTGCCACCAGCAGCCCTGGGCCCACCGGGGAGCTGTTTTTT.

The chain couples TRBV27 to TRBJ2-1; D may be TRBD1 (6 bases). Germline CDR1 MNHEY, CDR2 SMNVEV (reference sequence). The CDR3 spans 14 residues. Trimming pared 3 bases from V and 7 bases from J, leaving 13 bases between. The CDR3 DNA sequence: TGTGCCAGCAGTTTCGTTGGGGGCGGGAATGAGCAGTTCTTC. It translates to CASSFVGGGNEQFF.

V is TRBV29-1 and J is TRBJ1-1; no firm D call. The CDR3 totals 11 residues. The V end lost 7 bases, the J end lost 1 base, and 7 bases lay between the germline ends. CDR1 is SQVTM, CDR2 ANQGSEA, per germline. CDR3 bases: TGCAGCGCAGCCGAGAACACTGAAGCTTTCTTT. Translated: CSAAENTEAFF.

This chain joins TRBV7-9 and TRBJ1-4; D gene uncertain. Germline CDR1 is SEHNR and CDR2 is FQNEAQ (reference sequence). Trimming removed 7 bases from V and 0 bases from J, with 15 bases in between. The CDR3 length is 16 residues. The CDR3 DNA reads TGTGCCAGCACCCCAGCACGAGGTTCAACTAATGAAAAACTGTTTTTT. This translates into CASTPARGSTNEKLFF.

V is TRBV7-2 and J is TRBJ1-5; TRBD1 is a possible D gene (6 bases). From germline, CDR1 is SGHTA and CDR2 FQGNSA. The length of the CDR3 is 15 residues. V lost 4 bases and J lost 4, with 14 bases in between. CDR3 protein: CASSSRGGRNQPQHF. CDR3 in DNA: TGTGCCAGCAGCTCTAGGGGGGGGCGGAATCAGCCCCAGCATTTT.

The V call is TRBV5-5, the J call TRBJ2-3; the match to TRBD2 covers 11 bases. This CDR3 has 18 residues. V shed 0 bases and J 3 bases; nucleotides not matched to a gene: 9. Per germline, CDR1 SGHKS and CDR2 YYEKEE (reference sequence). The CDR3 loop is CASSLVGLAGGPTDTQYF. The CDR3 DNA is TGTGCCAGCAGCTTGGTCGGATTAGCGGGAGGGCCAACAGATACGCAGTATTTT.

The V call is TRBV11-2, the J call TRBJ2-7; 14 bases are shared with TRBD2. This CDR3 comprises 18 residues. The V segment lost 0 bases and the J segment 2 bases; nucleotides outside the gene matches: 6. CDR1 SGHAT and CDR2 FQNNGV come from the germline V gene. CDR3 bases: TGTGCCAGCAGCTTAGACGGACTAGCGGGAGGTTCAACCTACGAGCAGTACTTC. Protein sequence: CASSLDGLAGGSTYEQYF.

The genes are TRBV7-9 and TRBJ2-7; TRBD1 agrees at 7 bases. Germline values: CDR1 SEHNR, CDR2 FQNEAQ (reference sequence). The length of the CDR3 is 13 residues. After removal of 6 bases from V and 0 bases from J, the junction contained 2 bases not matched to a gene. The CDR3 protein is CASRGQSSYEQYF. Here the CDR3 DNA reads TGTGCCAGCAGGGGACAGAGCTCCTACGAGCAGTACTTC.

The genes are TRBV9 and TRBJ2-1; 7 bases match TRBD2. After removal of 4 bases from V and 0 bases from J, the junction contained 4 bases not matched to a gene. This CDR3 region has 15 residues. CDR1 and CDR2 (germline): SGDLS, YYNGEE. The CDR3 DNA reads TGTGCCAGCAGCTTTGGGAGGGCCTCCTACAATGAGCAGTTCTTC. It encodes CASSFGRASYNEQFF.

Points on this clone: Other nucleotide sequences in the sample specify the same CDR3. The chain uses TRBV19 and TRBJ2-7; D unresolved. This CDR3 spans 12 amino acids. Trimming shortened V by 0 bases and J by 4 bases, and 4 bases separated the two germline ends. CDR1 is LNHDA, CDR2 SQIVND, per germline (reference sequence). This CDR3 is CASSIDGYEQYF. CDR3 DNA: TGTGCCAGTAGTATAGACGGTTACGAGCAGTACTTC.

V gene TRBV5-1 combines with J gene TRBJ2-1, with 7 bases fitting TRBD1. The CDR3 totals 14 residues. V lost 4 bases and J lost 5; bases outside the gene matches: 6. In germline, CDR1 is SGHRS, CDR2 YFSETQ. This chain's CDR3 is CASSVTTGDNEQFF. The CDR3 nucleotides are TGCGCCAGCAGCGTGACAACAGGGGACAATGAGCAGTTCTTC.

The V gene is TRBV28, the J gene TRBJ2-7; D unclear. This CDR3 spans 14 amino acids. Trimming took 5 bases from V and 3 from J, leaving 14 bases between them. The germline V gene encodes CDR1 MDHEN and CDR2 SYDVKM. The CDR3 sequence is CASSPPQAIYEQYF. The DNA of the CDR3 is TGTGCCAGCAGTCCCCCGCAGGCTATCTACGAGCAGTACTTC.

The rearrangement uses TRBV27 and TRBJ1-1, with a tentative D call TRBD1 (6 bases). Germline-derived CDR1 and CDR2 are MNHEY and SMNVEV (reference sequence). This CDR3 has 14 amino acids. V was cut by 5 bases and J by 0 bases, with 10 bases left in between. CDR3 loop: CASSLRGLNTEAFF. As DNA, the CDR3 is TGTGCCAGCAGTCTCAGGGGATTGAACACTGAAGCTTTCTTT.

This rearrangement joins TRBV6-5 to TRBJ1-1; D not resolved. Germline CDR1 is MNHEY and CDR2 is SVGAGI. This CDR3 comprises 15 residues. Trimming pared 6 bases from V and 1 base from J, leaving 15 bases between. CDR3 residues: CASRIKVRENTEAFF. CDR3 DNA sequence: TGTGCCAGCAGAATCAAGGTCAGAGAGAACACTGAAGCTTTCTTT.

This clone was found once. The rearrangement uses TRBV7-6 and TRBJ2-3; 9 nucleotides align to TRBD1. CDR1 SGHVS and CDR2 FNYEAQ come from the germline V gene. The J segment lost 3 bases and the V segment lost 4 bases, leaving 5 bases of the junction unmatched. The CDR3 is 15 amino acids. CDR3 DNA sequence: TGTGCCAGCAGCTCCCGGACAGGGGAGACAGATACGCAGTATTTT. Its translation: CASSSRTGETDTQYF.

Comment on this clone: Relative to the germline gene, one junction end is altered; a read error may explain this. The chain is built from TRBV7-7 and TRBJ2-7, with 9 nucleotides matching TRBD2. This CDR3 has 17 residues. In germline, CDR1 is SSHAT, CDR2 FNYEAQ (reference sequence). CDR3 sequence reads: CASSLELLAGRSYEQYF. DNA of the CDR3: TGTGCTAGCAGCTTAGAGCTCCTAGCGGGGCGCTCCTACGAGCAGTACTTC.

CDR3 protein: CASSLQDTQYF. The CDR3 nucleotides are TGTGCCAGCAGCTTACAGGATACGCAGTATTTT. The genes are TRBV7-9 and TRBJ2-3; D ambiguous. This CDR3 is 11 amino acids long. Trimming cost V 2 bases and J 6 bases, with 3 bases left between them. Looked up from germline, CDR1 is SEHNR and CDR2 is FQNEAQ (reference sequence).

This chain joins TRBV7-9 and TRBJ1-1; possibly TRBD1 for D (6 bases). The CDR3 totals 14 residues. Trimming took 1 base from V and 3 from J, leaving 9 bases between them. CDR1 and CDR2 (germline): SEHNR, FQNEAQ (reference sequence). DNA for the CDR3: TGTGCCAGCAGCTTAGTTGGGGGCGACACTGAAGCTTTCTTT. This codes for CASSLVGGDTEAFF.

The chain couples TRBV27 to TRBJ2-1, with 9 nucleotides matching TRBD2. The germline CDR1 and CDR2 sequences are MNHEY and SMNVEV (reference sequence). This CDR3 region has 18 residues. The V segment lost 0 bases and the J segment 4 bases; nucleotides outside the gene matches: 10. The CDR3: CASSLSGILAGVYNEQFF. The CDR3, as DNA: TGTGCCAGCAGTTTATCGGGGATTTTAGCGGGAGTATACAATGAGCAGTTCTTC.

V usage is TRBV5-1 and J usage is TRBJ2-1; 13 nucleotides agree with TRBD2. CDR3 length: 16 residues. V dropped 1 base and J dropped 7; count of bases not matched to a gene: 5. Per the germline V gene, CDR1 is SGHRS and CDR2 is YFSETQ. The CDR3 DNA follows: TGCGCCAGCAGCTTGACACTAGCGGGAGGGCCGAATGAGCAGTTCTTC. It translates to CASSLTLAGGPNEQFF.